The 10 T cell receptor beta chains below all came from one sample that was sequenced in a study of molecular identifiers for immune sequencing clone quantification. TCRdb called the PCR reads again in MiXCR, with one record for every CDR3 protein. The sample records 550,000 to 750,000 distinct CDR3 sequences, 15% to 20% being singletons. The sample consisted of naive CD8+ T cells from blood, with Jurkat cell RNA spiked in. The sample's subset: FACS-sorted CD8+CD4-CCR7+CD45RA+ naive T cells. These receptors originate from a human donor in good health. Some libraries in this study had Jurkat cell RNA spiked in.

In its sample, this clonotype was seen a few times. The chain carries TRBV5-6 and TRBJ2-1, with 9 bases identical to TRBD2. There are 17 residues in the CDR3. Germline assignment: CDR1 SGHDT and CDR2 YYEEEE. J was trimmed by 7 bases and V by 3 bases; bases with no gene match: 14. CDR3 bases: TGTGCCAGCAGCTCCCCGCGGGGGGGAGAGGGCGGGAATGAGCAGTTCTTC. Amino acid sequence: CASSSPRGGEGGNEQFF. The variable domain in full, with the rest retrieved from reference TRBV5-6 and TRBJ2-1, is DAGVTQSPTHLIKTRGQQVTLRCSPKSGHDTVSWYQQALGQGPQFIFQYYEEEERQRGNFPDRFSGHQFPNYSSELNVNALLLGDSALYLCASSSPRGGEGGNEQFFGPGTRLTVL.

This clonotype was counted between two and nine times. The chain combines TRBV5-4 with TRBJ2-7; TRBD2 agrees at 13 bases. This CDR3 contains 14 residues. Per the germline V gene, CDR1 is SGHNT and CDR2 is YYREEE (reference sequence). The V and J ends lost 7 bases and 6 bases, in that order; junction bases with no gene match: 7. CDR3 sequence reads: CASSPGLAGSEQYF. The CDR3 DNA sequence: TGTGCCAGCTCCCCGGGACTAGCGGGATCCGAGCAGTACTTC.

This clonotype occurred once. A much larger clone is a single base away; this may be a read error. The V call is TRBV4-3, the J call TRBJ2-3, with a weak D call TRBD1 (5 bases). Germline CDR1 and CDR2: LGHNA and YSLEER. This CDR3 is built from 14 residues. DNA of the CDR3: TGCGCCAGCAGCCCCCACAGGAGCACAGATACGCAGTGTTTT. This translates into CASSPHRSTDTQCF.

This clonotype has a count of ten or more. The CDR3 spells CSVEDFNRGQETQYF. The CDR3 nucleotides are TGCAGCGTTGAAGATTTTAACAGGGGCCAAGAGACCCAGTACTTC. The chain joins TRBV29-1 to TRBJ2-5; 7 bases agree with TRBD1. The CDR3 runs 15 residues. V lost 0 bases, J lost 1 base, and 5 bases stayed unmatched. Germline V gene sequence: CDR1 SQVTM, CDR2 ANQGSEA.

This clonotype was seen many times. The chain has TRBV5-4 and TRBJ2-7; no reliable D call. Germline V gene lookup returns CDR1 SGHNT and CDR2 YYREEE (reference sequence). CDR3 length: 12 residues. Trimming pared 5 bases from V and 6 bases from J, leaving 12 bases between. CDR3 in DNA: TGTGCCAGCAGTTGGGTGGGGTCCGAGCAGTACTTC. It encodes CASSWVGSEQYF.

The CDR3 is CATLDRGNTGELFF. CDR3 in DNA: TGTGCCACCCTAGACAGGGGGAACACCGGGGAGCTGTTTTTT. This chain joins TRBV19 and TRBJ2-2; 8 bases fit TRBD1. J was trimmed by 1 base and V by 10 bases; bases with no gene match: 5. Germline lookup yields CDR1 LNHDA and CDR2 SQIVND (reference sequence). This CDR3 region has 14 residues.

As for this clonotype: Being one base from a much bigger clone, this may be a read error. The chain couples TRBV15 to TRBJ1-1; 8 bases are shared with TRBD1. J gave up 2 bases and V 5 bases, and 7 bases lay outside the gene matches. This CDR3 contains 15 residues. Germline V lookup: CDR1 LNHNV, CDR2 YYDKDF (reference sequence). The CDR3 DNA is TGTGCCACCAGCCCGAGGGACAGGACTAACACTGAAGCTTTCTTT. Translation gives CATSPRDRTNTEAFF.

In regard to this clonotype: Germline is not matched at one junction end, which may reflect a read error. This chain uses TRBV9 with TRBJ2-6; D unclear. Germline V lookup: CDR1 SGDLS, CDR2 YYNGEE. The CDR3 is made up of 14 amino acids. CDR3 nucleotides: TGTGCCAGCTGCGTCGGCTCTGGGGCCAACGTCCTGACTTTC. Translation gives CASCVGSGANVLTF.

This clonotype was observed a handful of times. The chain joins TRBV3-1 to TRBJ1-2; D is uncertain. Per germline, CDR1 LGHDT and CDR2 YNNKEL (reference sequence). The CDR3 contains 13 residues. The germline V and J ends were trimmed by 0 bases and 6 bases, with 8 bases remaining between them. CDR3 loop: CASSQDPANGYTF. As DNA, the CDR3 is TGTGCCAGCAGCCAAGATCCGGCTAATGGCTACACCTTC.

A remark on this clonotype: A much larger clonotype is one base distant, so this may be a read error. The V call is TRBV5-5, the J call TRBJ1-6; D not resolved. The CDR3 has 18 amino acids. Germline V gene sequence: CDR1 SGHKS, CDR2 YYEKEE (reference sequence). The CDR3 DNA reads TGTGCCAGCAGCTTGGAAGCGGAGGCAGGCTCCTATAATTCACCCCTCTACTTT. Translation gives CASSLEAEAGSYNSPLYF. Variable domain in full (rest from reference TRBV5-5 and TRBJ1-6): DAGVTQSPTHLIKTRGQQVTLRCSPISGHKSVSWYQQVLGQGPQFIFQYYEKEERGRGNFPDRFSARQFPNYSSELNVNALLLGDSALYLCASSLEAEAGSYNSPLYFGNGTRLTVT.